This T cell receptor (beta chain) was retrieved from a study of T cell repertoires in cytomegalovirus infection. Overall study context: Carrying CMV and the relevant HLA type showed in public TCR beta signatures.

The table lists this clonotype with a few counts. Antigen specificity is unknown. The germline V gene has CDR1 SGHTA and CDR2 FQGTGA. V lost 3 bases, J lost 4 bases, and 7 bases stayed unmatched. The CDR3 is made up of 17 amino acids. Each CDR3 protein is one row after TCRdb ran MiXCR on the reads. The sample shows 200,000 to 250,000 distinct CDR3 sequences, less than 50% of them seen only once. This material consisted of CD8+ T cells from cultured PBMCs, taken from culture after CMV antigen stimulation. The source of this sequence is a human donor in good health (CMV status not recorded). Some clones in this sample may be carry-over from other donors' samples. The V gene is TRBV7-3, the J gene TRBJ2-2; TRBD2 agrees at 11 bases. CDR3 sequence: CASSFSLAGDSTGELFF. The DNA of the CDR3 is TGTGCCAGCAGCTTCTCACTAGCGGGAGACTCCACCGGGGAGCTGTTTTTT.